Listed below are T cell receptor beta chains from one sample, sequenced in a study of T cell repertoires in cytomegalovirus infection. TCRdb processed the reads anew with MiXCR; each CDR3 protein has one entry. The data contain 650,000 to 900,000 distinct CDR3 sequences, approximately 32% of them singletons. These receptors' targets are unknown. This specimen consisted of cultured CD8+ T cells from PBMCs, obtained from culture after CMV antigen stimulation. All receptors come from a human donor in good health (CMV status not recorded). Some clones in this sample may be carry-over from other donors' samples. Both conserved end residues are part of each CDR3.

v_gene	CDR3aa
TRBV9	CASSVAPSNTGELFF
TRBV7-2	CASSSGQGGAYEQYF
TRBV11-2	CASSLRDRGLPRNTEAFF
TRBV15	CATKAGSNQPQHF
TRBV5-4	CASSLYPRRKNYEQYF
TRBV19	CASSIGGPTDTQYF
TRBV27	CASSSLQGENYGYTF
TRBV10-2	CASSDRQAAYEQYF
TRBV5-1	CASSRRDRNNEQFF
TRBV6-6	CARIPDPSNEQFF
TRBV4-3	CASSQDPGGLNTEAFF
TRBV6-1	CASSGTGDTDTQYF
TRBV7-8	CASSLVQGRDQPQHF
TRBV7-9	CASSSPPGSDGYTF
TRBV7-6	CASSPVVGLAGVNEQFF
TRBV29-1	CSVEKPSYNEQFF
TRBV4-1	CASSQVEVNTEAFF
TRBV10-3	CATGPGQKNEKLFF
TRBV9	CASSVEGDLNTEAFF
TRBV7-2	CASNPPPDTEAFF
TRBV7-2	CASSFRLAGGLGTDTQYF
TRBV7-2	CASSPNSYGYTF
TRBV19	CASSITTDGEQFF
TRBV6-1	CASSESGSPLLF
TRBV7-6	CASSPGGFNIQYF
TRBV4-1	CASSHPGGGATGELFF
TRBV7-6	CASSPPQTGPETQYF
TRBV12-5	CASGPARGRGAFF
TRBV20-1	CSAIRDTNTEAFF
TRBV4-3	CASSQDKTSGGNEQFF
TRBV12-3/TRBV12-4	CASSFLLLDGNQPQHF
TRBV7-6	CASSKYATGTGVSNQPQHF
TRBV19	CASSIESTAYSNQPQHF
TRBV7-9	CASSQWTGATGELFF
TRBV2	CASSEPGLAKNIQYF
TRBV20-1	CSAPRPGPGEQYF
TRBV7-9	CASSLTGQLNYGYTF
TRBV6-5	CASSYEGGPTGRYGYTF
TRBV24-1	CATSDRDSLHNEQFF
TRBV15	CATSRDAGTGGRRQYF